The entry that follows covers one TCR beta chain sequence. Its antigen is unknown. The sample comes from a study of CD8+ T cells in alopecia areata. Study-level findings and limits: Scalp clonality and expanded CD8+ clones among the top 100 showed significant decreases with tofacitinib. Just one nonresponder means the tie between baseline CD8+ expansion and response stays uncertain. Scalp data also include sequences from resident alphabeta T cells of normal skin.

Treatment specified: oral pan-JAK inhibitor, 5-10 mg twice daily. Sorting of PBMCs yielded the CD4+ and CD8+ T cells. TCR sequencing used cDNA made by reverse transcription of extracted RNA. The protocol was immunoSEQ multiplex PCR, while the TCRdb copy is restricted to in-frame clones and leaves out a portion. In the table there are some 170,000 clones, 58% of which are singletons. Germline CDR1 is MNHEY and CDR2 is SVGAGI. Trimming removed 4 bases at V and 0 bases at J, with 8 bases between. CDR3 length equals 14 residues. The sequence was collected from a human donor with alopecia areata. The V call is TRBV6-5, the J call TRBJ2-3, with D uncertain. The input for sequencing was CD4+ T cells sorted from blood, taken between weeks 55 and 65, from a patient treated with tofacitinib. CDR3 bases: TGTGCCAGCAGTTTAGGGCCTAGCACAGATACGCAGTATTTT. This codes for CASSLGPSTDTQYF.